This TCR beta chain was recovered during a study of blood T cell repertoires in COVID-19. The wider study: Both acute and convalescent COVID-19 samples were obtained from the United States, Italy and Spain. The analysed material was cDNA or gDNA that came from T cells, B-cell-depleted T cells, or PBMCs.

This CDR3 is built from 16 residues. V gave up 0 bases and J gave up 6 bases, with 15 bases separating them. Germline CDR1 and CDR2: SGHVS and FNYEAQ. Sequencing used immunoSEQ multiplex PCR; TCRdb keeps in-frame clones, though not all of them. Of around 700,000 clones listed, approximately 90% were seen once; the top ten hold under 0.3%. The chain joins TRBV7-6 to TRBJ2-1; the D gene is possibly TRBD2 (6 bases). This clonotype originated in a woman aged 18-29 years with acute or convalescent COVID-19. The sample comprised peripheral blood. Written as DNA, the CDR3 is TGTGCCAGCAGCTTAGCTGCGGGACTCGCAGCCAATGAGCAGTTCTTC. It encodes CASSLAAGLAANEQFF.